This entry describes one TCR beta chain. Its cognate antigen is unknown. Time point denoted: 266 days after commencement of treatment, after nivolumab therapy. The treatment denotes: AdE1-LMPpoly-expanded autologous EBV-specific T-cell therapy followed by anti-PD-1 nivolumab. The data originate from a study of EBV T-cell therapy then PD-1 blockade in nasopharyngeal carcinoma. Sequencing was performed with immunoSEQ multiplex PCR; in TCRdb, only in-frame clones are kept and a portion is missing. The sample lists tens of thousands of clones; around 80% were seen once. This CDR3 comprises 16 residues. V was trimmed by 3 bases and J by 0 bases, leaving 14 bases between them. Germline V gene data show CDR1 as SNHLY and CDR2 as FYNNEI.

This clonotype was obtained from a man aged 40-49 years with nasopharyngeal carcinoma. Source: CD8+ T cells from blood, taken at roughly day 250 from a patient whose treatment included autologous EBV-specific T cells and nivolumab. The genes are TRBV2 and TRBJ1-1; D is undetermined. CDR3 protein: CASSDGPAFMNTEAFF. The CDR3 region has the DNA TGTGCCAGCAGTGACGGGCCAGCTTTCATGAACACTGAAGCTTTCTTT.